The rows below give T cell receptor beta chains drawn from one sample of a study of cytomegalovirus exposure and HLA in healthy donors. TCRdb keeps only in-frame clones here, not all; method: immunoSEQ multiplex PCR. The table shows 160,000 or so clones, with almost 80% occurring only once. Sequenced material: PBMCs. These receptors were obtained from a man aged 35 to 55 in good health and CMV-seropositive. Both conserved end residues are part of each CDR3. Fields, in order: V gene, D gene, J gene, clone size, CDR3 protein, CDR3 DNA. The D gene is left open where the match is weak. Not every row has a clone size; where given, it reads once, few, many or a size class.

v_gene: TRBV5-1; d_gene: NA; j_gene: TRBJ2-6; abundance: NA; CDR3aa: CASRNPQGAGANVLTF; CDR3nt: TGCGCCAGCAGGAACCCTCAAGGAGCGGGGGCCAACGTCCTGACTTTC
v_gene: TRBV7-6; d_gene: NA; j_gene: TRBJ2-6; abundance: NA; CDR3aa: CASSYSPQGAGANVLTF; CDR3nt: TGTGCCAGCAGTTATTCACCACAGGGTGCTGGGGCCAACGTCCTGACTTTC
v_gene: TRBV6-1; d_gene: TRBD1; j_gene: TRBJ1-1; abundance: few; CDR3aa: CASSEGGQGARTEAFF; CDR3nt: TGTGCCAGCAGTGAAGGGGGACAGGGGGCGAGAACTGAAGCTTTCTTT
v_gene: TRBV2; d_gene: NA; j_gene: TRBJ2-5; abundance: once; CDR3aa: CASTRGGQETQYF; CDR3nt: TGTGCCAGCACGAGAGGGGGTCAAGAGACCCAGTACTTC
v_gene: TRBV30; d_gene: TRBD1; j_gene: TRBJ2-7; abundance: NA; CDR3aa: CAWTGGSYEQYF; CDR3nt: TGTGCCTGGACAGGGGGATCCTACGAGCAGTACTTC
v_gene: TRBV2; d_gene: NA; j_gene: TRBJ2-6; abundance: NA; CDR3aa: CASSRERSSGANVLTF; CDR3nt: TGTGCCAGCAGTAGGGAGAGAAGCTCTGGGGCCAACGTCCTGACTTTC
v_gene: TRBV5-1; d_gene: NA; j_gene: TRBJ2-2; abundance: NA; CDR3aa: CASSGLQGVNGELFF; CDR3nt: TGCGCCAGCAGCGGTCTACAGGGAGTGAACGGGGAGCTGTTCTTT
v_gene: TRBV7-3; d_gene: NA; j_gene: TRBJ2-5; abundance: NA; CDR3aa: CASSLAVGETQYF; CDR3nt: TGTGCCAGCAGCTTAGCGGTTGGAGAGACCCAGTACTTC
v_gene: TRBV30; d_gene: TRBD2; j_gene: TRBJ2-1; abundance: NA; CDR3aa: CAWSPSGLSYEQFF; CDR3nt: TGTGCCTGGAGTCCTAGCGGGCTCTCCTATGAGCAGTTCTTC
v_gene: TRBV27; d_gene: NA; j_gene: TRBJ2-2; abundance: NA; CDR3aa: CASSPLGNTGELFF; CDR3nt: TGTGCCAGCAGTCCCCTCGGGAACACCGGGGAGCTGTTTTTT
v_gene: TRBV25-1; d_gene: NA; j_gene: TRBJ1-1; abundance: NA; CDR3aa: CASSDPRGRTEAFF; CDR3nt: TGTGCCAGCAGTGATCCCAGAGGAAGGACTGAAGCTTTCTTT
v_gene: TRBV6-1; d_gene: NA; j_gene: TRBJ2-7; abundance: NA; CDR3aa: CASSDDAGVRTYEQYF; CDR3nt: TGTGCCAGCAGTGATGACGCAGGGGTGAGGACCTACGAGCAGTACTTC
v_gene: TRBV6-1; d_gene: NA; j_gene: TRBJ1-5; abundance: NA; CDR3aa: CASSERVVRVDSNQPQHF; CDR3nt: TGTGCCAGCAGTGAACGGGTTGTCAGGGTAGATAGCAATCAGCCCCAGCATTTT